This TCR beta chain is from a study of blood T cell repertoires in COVID-19. On the study more broadly: Specimens from acute and convalescent COVID-19 originated in the United States, Italy and Spain. PBMCs, B-cell-depleted T cells, or T cells provided the cDNA or gDNA that made up the material.

Concerning this clone: The junction shows a germline mismatch at one end, possibly a read error.

Authors' data handling: Reference gene primer amplification in the assay estimated nucleated cell counts. Produced via immunoSEQ multiplex PCR; TCRdb's table is partial and in-frame only. V and J calls and clone size are copied from that table; D and trimming were computed from the DNA. The data contain around 99,000 clones, 79% of them seen just once; the ten biggest clones take up around 18%. The CDR3 sequence is 16 residues long. Germline V gives CDR1 SGHRS, CDR2 YFSETQ. The sample was peripheral blood. The V call is TRBV5-1, the J call TRBJ2-3; 8 bases map to TRBD1. The clonotype was recovered from an elderly woman with active or convalescent COVID-19. CDR3: CASSLPTGDSTDTQYF. Written as DNA, the CDR3 is TGTGCCAGCAGCTTGCCGACAGGGGATAGCACAGATACGCAGTATTTT.